This T cell receptor (beta chain) was obtained from a study of Ad26.COV2.S vaccination and SARS-CoV-2 variants. In the study overall: Administration of Ad26.COV2.S was intramuscular, either once or twice 56 days apart.

Sequencing was performed with immunoSEQ multiplex PCR; in TCRdb, only in-frame clones are kept and a portion is missing. The sample holds a few hundred thousand clones; around 87% are singletons and the top ten take about 3%. Treatment noted: roughly 18 received Ad26.COV2.S at low or high dose, single or two shots; about five received placebo; per-sample allocation not given. On day 63 after the first injection, vaccine and placebo recipients gave samples. The germline V gene has CDR1 SGHRS and CDR2 YFSETQ. The V gene lost 4 bases and the J gene lost 6 bases, with 13 bases spanning the gap. There are 14 residues in the CDR3.

The sequence was collected from a person aged 18 to 65 who received the Ad26.COV2.S COVID-19 vaccine or a placebo. This specimen consisted of peripheral blood, obtained in a trial of Ad26.COV2.S vaccine versus placebo. J is TRBJ1-4 and V is TRBV5-1; D ambiguous. The CDR3 sequence is CASSPGGSDEKLFF. The CDR3 bases are TGCGCCAGCAGCCCGGGTGGGAGTGATGAAAAACTGTTTTTT.